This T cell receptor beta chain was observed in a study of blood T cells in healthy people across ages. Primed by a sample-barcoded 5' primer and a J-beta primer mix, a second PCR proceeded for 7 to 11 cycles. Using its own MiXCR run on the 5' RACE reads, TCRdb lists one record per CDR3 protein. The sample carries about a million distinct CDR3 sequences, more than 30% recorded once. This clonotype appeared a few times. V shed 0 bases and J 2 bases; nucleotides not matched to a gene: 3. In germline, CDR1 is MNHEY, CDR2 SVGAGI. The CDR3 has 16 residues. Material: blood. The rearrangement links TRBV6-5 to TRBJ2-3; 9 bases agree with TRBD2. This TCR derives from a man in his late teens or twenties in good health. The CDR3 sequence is CASSYSSGGNTDTQYF. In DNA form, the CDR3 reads TGTGCCAGCAGTTACTCTAGCGGGGGAAACACAGATACGCAGTATTTT.